This T cell receptor beta chain is from a study of T and B cells in COVID-19 patients. The CDR3 extends over 15 amino acids. V lost 4 bases and J lost 5; bases outside the gene matches: 8. CDR1 and CDR2 from the germline V gene are KGHSH and LQKENI. TRB rearrangements were amplified by multiplex PCR with BIOMED2 TRB-A/B primers. TCRdb re-called the multiplex PCR reads with MiXCR, one entry per CDR3 protein. The sample lists roughly 15,000 distinct CDR3 sequences, 25% to 35% seen once, with 3.5% to 5.5% in the top ten. From blood, about 220-500 ng of genomic DNA served as TRB template. The table lists this clonotype with a few counts.

The rearrangement links TRBV18 to TRBJ1-5; 7 positions match TRBD1. The sequence derives from a human donor who had recovered from COVID-19. The sequenced sample consisted of blood. The CDR3 nucleotides read TGTGCCAGCTCACACTCTAACAGGGGTGATCAGCCCCAGCATTTT. It codes for CASSHSNRGDQPQHF.